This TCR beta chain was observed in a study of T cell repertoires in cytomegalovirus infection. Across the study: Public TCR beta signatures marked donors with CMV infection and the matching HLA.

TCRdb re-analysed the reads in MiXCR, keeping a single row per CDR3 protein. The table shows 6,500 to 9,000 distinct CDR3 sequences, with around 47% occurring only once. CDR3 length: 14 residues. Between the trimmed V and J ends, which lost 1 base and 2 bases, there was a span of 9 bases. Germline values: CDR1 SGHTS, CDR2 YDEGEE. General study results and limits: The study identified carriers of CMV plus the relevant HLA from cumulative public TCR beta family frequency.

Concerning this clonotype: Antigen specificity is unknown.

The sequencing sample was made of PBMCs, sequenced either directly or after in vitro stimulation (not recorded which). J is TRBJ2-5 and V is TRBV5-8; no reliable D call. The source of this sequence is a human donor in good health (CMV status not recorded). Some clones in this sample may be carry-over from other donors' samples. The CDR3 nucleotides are TGTGCCAGCAGCTTGCGATCCGCACAAGAGACCCAGTACTTC. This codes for CASSLRSAQETQYF.